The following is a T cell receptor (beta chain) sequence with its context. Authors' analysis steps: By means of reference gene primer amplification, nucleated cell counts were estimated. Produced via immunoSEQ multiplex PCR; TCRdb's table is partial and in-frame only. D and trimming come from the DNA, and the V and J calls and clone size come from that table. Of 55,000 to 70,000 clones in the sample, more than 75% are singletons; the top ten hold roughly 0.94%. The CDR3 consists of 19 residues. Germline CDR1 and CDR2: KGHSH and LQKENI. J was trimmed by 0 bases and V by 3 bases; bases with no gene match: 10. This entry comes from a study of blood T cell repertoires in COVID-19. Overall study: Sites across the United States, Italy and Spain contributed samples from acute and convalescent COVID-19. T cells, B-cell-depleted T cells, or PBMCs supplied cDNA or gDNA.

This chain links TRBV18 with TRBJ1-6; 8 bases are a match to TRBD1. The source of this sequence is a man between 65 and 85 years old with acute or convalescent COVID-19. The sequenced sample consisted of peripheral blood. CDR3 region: CASSPVSGTGFSYNSPLHF. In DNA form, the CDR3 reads TGTGCCAGCTCACCTGTCTCCGGGACAGGCTTCTCCTATAATTCACCCCTCCACTTT.